These 3 T cell receptor beta chains share one sample of origin, sequenced in a study of blood T cell repertoires in COVID-19. Data came from immunoSEQ multiplex PCR; TCRdb stores just in-frame clones and leaves some out. The sample has about 150,000 clones, about 80% seen once; the top ten hold roughly 10%. What was sequenced was peripheral blood. Receptor source: a man in his 70s with active or convalescent COVID-19.

The chain employs TRBV5-1 and TRBJ2-4; TRBD1 aligns across 7 bases. The CDR3 totals 15 residues. Losses at the gene ends were 3 bases for V and 6 bases for J; bases not matched to a gene: 9. Germline values: CDR1 SGHRS, CDR2 YFSETQ. Here the CDR3 reads CASSSTGTERNIQYF. The CDR3 bases are TGCGCCAGCAGCTCTACCGGGACAGAGAGAAACATTCAGTACTTC.

CDR3 in amino acids: CASKLRNEQFF. In DNA, the CDR3 is TGTGCCAGCAAACTAAGGAATGAGCAGTTCTTC. V and J are TRBV2 and TRBJ2-1; D gene unclear. Germline values: CDR1 SNHLY, CDR2 FYNNEI. Trimming removed 7 bases from V and 7 bases from J, with 8 bases in between. The CDR3 is 11 residues long.

The sample holds one count of this clone. The chain uses TRBV27 and TRBJ1-1, with TRBD1 matching 10 bases. This CDR3 has 14 amino acids. Per germline, CDR1 MNHEY and CDR2 SMNVEV (reference sequence). J lost 5 bases, V lost 4 bases, and 4 bases had no gene match. DNA of the CDR3: TGTGCCAGCAGTTGGACAGGGGGTCGGACTGAAGCTTTCTTT. Protein: CASSWTGGRTEAFF.